This is a list of T cell receptor beta chains from one sample in a study of human T cells and chemical hapten exposure. TCRdb reanalysed the RACE reads using MiXCR and keeps one entry per CDR3 protein. This sample carries 250,000 or so distinct CDR3 sequences, 7.5% to 10% of them seen once, and the ten largest clones take 2.3%. Material: whole blood, obtained in connection with sensitization to the hapten diphenylcyclopropenone (DPC). These receptors all come from a woman in her forties with alopecia areata. Some clones in this sample may be carry-over from other donors' samples. Each CDR3 is given with its conserved first and last residue. Fields, in order: D gene, clone size, J gene, V gene, CDR3 DNA, CDR3 protein. D genes are given only for firm matches. For some rows the clone size is stated as once, few or many, or as a class when expanded; others skip it.

TRBD1 | few | TRBJ2-6 | TRBV12-3/TRBV12-4 | TGTGCCAGCAGACCCGACAGGGGAGGGGCCAACGTCCTGACTTTC | CASRPDRGGANVLTF
- | many | TRBJ2-2 | TRBV29-1 | TGCAGCGTTATTAGAGGTACCAACACCGGGGAGCTGTTTTTT | CSVIRGTNTGELFF
TRBD1 | few | TRBJ2-7 | TRBV9 | TGTGCCAGCAGCCCTACACCTGGACAGGGGGTCGGCGAGCAGTACTTC | CASSPTPGQGVGEQYF
- | many | TRBJ2-1 | TRBV29-1 | TGCAGCGTTTCTAGTCGGGCGGAGCAGTTCTTC | CSVSSRAEQFF
- | few | TRBJ2-3 | TRBV29-1 | TGCAGCGTTGACGGACGTTTAGAGGCAGATACGCAGTATTTT | CSVDGRLEADTQYF
- | many | TRBJ2-5 | TRBV5-1 | TGCGCCAGCACCTTTTCACCCAGGGAAGGGGAGACCCAGTACTTC | CASTFSPREGETQYF
- | - | TRBJ1-2 | TRBV28 | TGTGCCAGCAGTTTAAACCCCCAGTATGGCTACACCTTC | CASSLNPQYGYTF
TRBD2 | - | TRBJ2-1 | TRBV20-1 | TGCAGTGCTCCCTCCGGGACTAGCAGGAGCTCCTACAATGAGCAGTTCTTC | CSAPSGTSRSSYNEQFF
TRBD1 | - | TRBJ2-7 | TRBV10-3 | TGTGCCATCAGTGAGGGGACCGGGACAGGACGCTACGAGCAGTACTTC | CAISEGTGTGRYEQYF
TRBD1 | once | TRBJ2-7 | TRBV4-3 | TGCGCCAGCAGCCCCCGAACAGGGGACGAGCAGTACTTC | CASSPRTGDEQYF
- | few | TRBJ2-5 | TRBV7-2 | TGTGCCAGCAGCCGTTTCGGACAAGAGACCCAGTACTTC | CASSRFGQETQYF
- | many | TRBJ1-4 | TRBV11-2 | TGTGCCAGCGAGGGCGTAACTAATGAAAAACTGTTTTTT | CASEGVTNEKLFF
- | few | TRBJ1-2 | TRBV3-1 | TGTGCCAGCAGCCAAGTTGGCGACTATGGCTACACCTTC | CASSQVGDYGYTF
- | many | TRBJ2-1 | TRBV29-1 | TGCAGCGTCCGTATCCCGGGACCAACGTTCGGCAATGAGCAGTTCTTC | CSVRIPGPTFGNEQFF
TRBD1 | many | TRBJ2-7 | TRBV28 | TGTGCCAGCAGTCAGGACAGGGTCTACGAGCAGTACTTC | CASSQDRVYEQYF
- | many | TRBJ2-2 | TRBV9 | TGTGCCAGCAGCGTGGCAAGAAACACCGGGGAGCTGTTTTTT | CASSVARNTGELFF
TRBD1 | - | TRBJ2-1 | TRBV28 | TGTACCAGCAGTCCTCCGGGACAGGGGAGGAATGAGCAGTTCTTC | CTSSPPGQGRNEQFF
TRBD2 | few | TRBJ2-1 | TRBV4-2 | TGTGCCAGCAGCCAAAATACTAGGGGAGCCGGGGGGAACAATGAGCAGTTCTTC | CASSQNTRGAGGNNEQFF
- | - | TRBJ2-7 | TRBV28 | TGTGCCAGCAGCCTACCTGCGCAGGGCTACAAGCAGTACTTC | CASSLPAQGYKQYF
- | few | TRBJ2-7 | TRBV6-1 | TGTGCCAGCAGTGAAGCGTCCAGGGCCAACGAGCAGTACTTC | CASSEASRANEQYF
- | few | TRBJ2-7 | TRBV7-2 | TGTGCCAGCAGCCCGGGACGGTACTCCTACGAGCAGTACTTC | CASSPGRYSYEQYF
- | few | TRBJ2-7 | TRBV9 | TGTGCCAGCAGCGTAGATGTGAACAGCTACGAGCAGTACTTC | CASSVDVNSYEQYF